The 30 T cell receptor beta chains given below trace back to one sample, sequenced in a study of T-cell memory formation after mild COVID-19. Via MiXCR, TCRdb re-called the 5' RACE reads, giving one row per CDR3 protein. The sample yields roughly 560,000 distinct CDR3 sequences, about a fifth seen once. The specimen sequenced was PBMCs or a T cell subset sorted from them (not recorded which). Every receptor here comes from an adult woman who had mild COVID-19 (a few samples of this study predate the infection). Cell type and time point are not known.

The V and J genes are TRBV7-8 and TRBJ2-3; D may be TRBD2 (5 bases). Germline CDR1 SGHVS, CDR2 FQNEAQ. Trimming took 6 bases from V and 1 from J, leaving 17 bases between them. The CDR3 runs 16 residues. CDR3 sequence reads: CASRPTLATGTDTQYF. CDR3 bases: TGTGCCAGCAGACCCACCTTAGCGACTGGCACAGATACGCAGTATTTT. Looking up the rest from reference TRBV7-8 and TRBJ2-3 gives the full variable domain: GAGVSQSPRYKVAKRGQDVALRCDPISGHVSLFWYQQALGQGPEFLTYFQNEAQLDKSGLPSDRFFAERPEGSVSTLKIQRTQQEDSAVYLCASRPTLATGTDTQYFGPGTRLTVL.

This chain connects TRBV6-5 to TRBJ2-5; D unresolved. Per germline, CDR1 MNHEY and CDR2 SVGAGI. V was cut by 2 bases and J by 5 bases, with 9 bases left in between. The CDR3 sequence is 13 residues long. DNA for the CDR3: TGTGCCAGCAGTTACCCTCGTCCGGAGACCCAGTACTTC. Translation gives CASSYPRPETQYF.

The CDR3 sequence is CASSAQDSPLHF. CDR3 nucleotides: TGCGCCAGCAGCGCCCAGGATTCACCCCTCCACTTT. The V gene is TRBV5-1, the J gene TRBJ1-6, with D unresolved. V lost 4 bases to trimming and J lost 8 bases, with 7 bases between them. The CDR3 covers 12 residues. Germline CDR1 SGHRS, CDR2 YFSETQ.

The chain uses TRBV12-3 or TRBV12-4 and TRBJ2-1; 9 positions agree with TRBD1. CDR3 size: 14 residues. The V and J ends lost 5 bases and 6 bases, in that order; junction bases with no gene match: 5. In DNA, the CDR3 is TGTGCCAGCAGTGCGACAGGGGGGGTCAATGAGCAGTTCTTC. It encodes CASSATGGVNEQFF.

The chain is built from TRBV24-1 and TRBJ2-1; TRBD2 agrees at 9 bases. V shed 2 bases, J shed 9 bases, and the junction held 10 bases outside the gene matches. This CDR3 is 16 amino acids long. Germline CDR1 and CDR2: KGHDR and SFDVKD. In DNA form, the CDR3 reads TGTGCCACCAGTGATTCGTTAGCGGGAGTACTCACTGAGCAGTTCTTC. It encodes CATSDSLAGVLTEQFF.

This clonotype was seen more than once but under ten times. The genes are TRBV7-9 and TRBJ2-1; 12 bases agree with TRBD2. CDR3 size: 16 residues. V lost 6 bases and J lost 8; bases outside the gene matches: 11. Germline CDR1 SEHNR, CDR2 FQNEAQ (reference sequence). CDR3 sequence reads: CASSARTSGTTDEQFF. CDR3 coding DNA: TGTGCCAGCAGTGCTCGGACTAGCGGGACCACTGATGAGCAGTTCTTC.

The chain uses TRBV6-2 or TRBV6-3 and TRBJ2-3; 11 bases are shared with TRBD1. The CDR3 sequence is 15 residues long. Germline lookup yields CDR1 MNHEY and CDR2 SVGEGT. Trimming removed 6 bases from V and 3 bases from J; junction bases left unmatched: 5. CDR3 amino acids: CASREGQGATDTQYF. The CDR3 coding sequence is TGTGCCAGCAGGGAAGGACAGGGGGCAACAGATACGCAGTATTTT.

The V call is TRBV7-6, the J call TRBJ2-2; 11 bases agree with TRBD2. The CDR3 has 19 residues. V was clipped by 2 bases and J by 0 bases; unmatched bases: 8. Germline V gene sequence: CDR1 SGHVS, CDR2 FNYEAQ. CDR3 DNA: TGTGCCAGCAGCTTACTCCGGGGACTAGCGGCTGCGAACACCGGGGAGCTGTTTTTT. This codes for CASSLLRGLAAANTGELFF.

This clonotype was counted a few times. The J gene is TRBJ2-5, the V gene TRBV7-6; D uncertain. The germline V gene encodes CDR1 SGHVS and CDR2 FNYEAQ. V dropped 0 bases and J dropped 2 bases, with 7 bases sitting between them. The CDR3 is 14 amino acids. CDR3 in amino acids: CASSLATVQETQYF. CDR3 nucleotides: TGTGCCAGCAGCTTAGCTACGGTACAAGAGACCCAGTACTTC. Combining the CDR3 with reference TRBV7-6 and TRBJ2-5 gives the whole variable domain GAGVSQSPRYKVTKRGQDVALRCDPISGHVSLYWYRQALGQGPEFLTYFNYEAQQDKSGLPNDRFSAERPEGSISTLTIQRTEQRDSAMYRCASSLATVQETQYFGPGTRLLVL.

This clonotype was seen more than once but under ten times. In DNA form, the CDR3 reads TGTGCCACCAGCAGCGTCGTCATGAACACTGAAGCTTTCTTT. Translation: CATSSVVMNTEAFF. This sequence joins TRBV15 and TRBJ1-1; D gene unclear. CDR1 is LNHNV and CDR2 is YYDKDF in the germline V gene (reference sequence). The germline V and J ends were trimmed by 3 bases and 0 bases, with 8 bases remaining between them. The CDR3 runs 14 residues.

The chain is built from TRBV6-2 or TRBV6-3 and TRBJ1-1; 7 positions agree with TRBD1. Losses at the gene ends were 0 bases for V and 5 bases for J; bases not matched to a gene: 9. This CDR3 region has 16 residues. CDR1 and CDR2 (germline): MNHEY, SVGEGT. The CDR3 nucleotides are TGTGCCAGCAGTTACTCGGTCGCAGGGGGACGGACTGAAGCTTTCTTT. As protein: CASSYSVAGGRTEAFF.

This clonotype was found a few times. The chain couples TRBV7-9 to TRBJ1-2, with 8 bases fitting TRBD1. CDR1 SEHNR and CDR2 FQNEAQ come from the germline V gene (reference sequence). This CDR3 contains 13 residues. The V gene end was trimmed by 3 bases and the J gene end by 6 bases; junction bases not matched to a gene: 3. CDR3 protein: CASSFAGGDGYTF. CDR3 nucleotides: TGTGCCAGCAGCTTTGCAGGGGGCGATGGCTACACCTTC.

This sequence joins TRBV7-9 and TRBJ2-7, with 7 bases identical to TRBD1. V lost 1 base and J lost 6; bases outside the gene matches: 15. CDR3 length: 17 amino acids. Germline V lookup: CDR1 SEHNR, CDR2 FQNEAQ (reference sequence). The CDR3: CASSLGTGSGFWGEQYF. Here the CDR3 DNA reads TGTGCCAGCAGCTTAGGGACAGGATCCGGGTTCTGGGGCGAGCAGTACTTC.

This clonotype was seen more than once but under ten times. CDR3 nucleotides: TGCAGAGCAGACTTAGGTCCCGCGGGGGGCTACACCTTC. Translating gives CRADLGPAGGYTF. The chain couples TRBV29-1 to TRBJ1-2; D is uncertain. Germline V gene sequence: CDR1 SQVTM, CDR2 ANQGSEA. The CDR3 has 13 amino acids.

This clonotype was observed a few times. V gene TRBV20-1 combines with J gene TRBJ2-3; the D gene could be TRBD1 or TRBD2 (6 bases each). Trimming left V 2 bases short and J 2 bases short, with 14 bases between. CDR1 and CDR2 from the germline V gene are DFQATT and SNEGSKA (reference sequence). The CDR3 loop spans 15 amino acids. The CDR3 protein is CSARPGDTITDTQYF. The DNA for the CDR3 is TGCAGTGCTAGACCGGGGGACACCATCACAGATACGCAGTATTTT.

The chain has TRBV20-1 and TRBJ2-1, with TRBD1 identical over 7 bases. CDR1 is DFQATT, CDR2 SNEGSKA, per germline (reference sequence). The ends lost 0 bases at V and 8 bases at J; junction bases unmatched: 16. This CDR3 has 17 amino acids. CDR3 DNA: TGCAGTGCTAGAGATCTCGGCAGGGGGACCCCTCGCGATGAGCAGTTCTTC. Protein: CSARDLGRGTPRDEQFF.

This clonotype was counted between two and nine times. The DNA of the CDR3 is TGCAGTGCTAGGCTTGTATATACGCAGTATTTT. Encoded protein: CSARLVYTQYF. The rearrangement joins TRBV20-1 to TRBJ2-3; D is undetermined. There are 11 residues in the CDR3. V was pared by 3 bases and J by 7 bases, with 8 bases between. Germline CDR1 reads DFQATT; CDR2 reads SNEGSKA (reference sequence).

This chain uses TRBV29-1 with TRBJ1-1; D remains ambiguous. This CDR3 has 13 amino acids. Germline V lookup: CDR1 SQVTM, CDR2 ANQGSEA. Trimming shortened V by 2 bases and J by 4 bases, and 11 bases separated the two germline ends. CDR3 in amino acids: CSVETGSGTEAFF. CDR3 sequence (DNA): TGCAGCGTTGAAACCGGGTCCGGCACTGAAGCTTTCTTT.

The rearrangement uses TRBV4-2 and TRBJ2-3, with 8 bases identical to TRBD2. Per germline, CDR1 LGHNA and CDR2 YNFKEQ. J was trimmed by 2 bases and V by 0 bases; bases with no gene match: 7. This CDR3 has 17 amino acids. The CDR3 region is CASSQDRVRGVTDTQYF. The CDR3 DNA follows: TGTGCCAGCAGCCAAGATCGGGTGCGGGGGGTCACAGATACGCAGTATTTT.

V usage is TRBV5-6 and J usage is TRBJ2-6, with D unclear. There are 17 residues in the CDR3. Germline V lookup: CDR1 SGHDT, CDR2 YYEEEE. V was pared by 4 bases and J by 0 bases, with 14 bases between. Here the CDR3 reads CASSLDLLSSGANVLTF. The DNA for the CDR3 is TGTGCCAGCAGCCTGGACCTCCTGAGCTCTGGGGCCAACGTCCTGACTTTC.

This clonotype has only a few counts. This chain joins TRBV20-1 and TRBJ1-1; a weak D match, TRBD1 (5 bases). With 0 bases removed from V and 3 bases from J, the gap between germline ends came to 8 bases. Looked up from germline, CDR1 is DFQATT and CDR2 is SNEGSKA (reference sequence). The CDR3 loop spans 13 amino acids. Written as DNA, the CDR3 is TGCAGTGCTAGAGAACAGGTATACACTGAAGCTTTCTTT. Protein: CSAREQVYTEAFF.

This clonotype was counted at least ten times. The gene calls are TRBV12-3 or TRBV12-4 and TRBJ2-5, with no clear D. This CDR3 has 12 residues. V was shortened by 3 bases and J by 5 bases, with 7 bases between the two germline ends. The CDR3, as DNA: TGTGCCAGCAGTTTTTCCTGGGAGACCCAGTACTTC. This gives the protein CASSFSWETQYF.

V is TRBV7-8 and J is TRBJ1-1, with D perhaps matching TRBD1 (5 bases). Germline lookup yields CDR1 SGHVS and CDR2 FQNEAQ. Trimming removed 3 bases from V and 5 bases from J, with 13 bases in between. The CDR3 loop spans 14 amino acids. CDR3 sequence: CASSFRQGLTEAFF. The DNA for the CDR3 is TGTGCCAGCAGCTTTCGGCAGGGATTAACTGAAGCTTTCTTT.

CDR3 bases: TGTGCCAGCAGCCTCGGGACTAGCGTCACAGATACGCAGTATTTT. Translating gives CASSLGTSVTDTQYF. This chain joins TRBV7-6 and TRBJ2-3; TRBD2 matches 10 bases. CDR1 is SGHVS, CDR2 FNYEAQ, per germline. J gave up 2 bases and V 5 bases, and 4 bases lay outside the gene matches. The CDR3 is 15 residues long.

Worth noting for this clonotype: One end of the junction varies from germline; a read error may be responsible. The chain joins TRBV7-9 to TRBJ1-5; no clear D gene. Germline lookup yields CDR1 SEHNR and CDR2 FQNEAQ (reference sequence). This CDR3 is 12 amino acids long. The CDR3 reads CASSLGDRRLNF. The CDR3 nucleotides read TGTGCCAGCAGCTTAGGGGATCGCCGTTTAAATTTT.

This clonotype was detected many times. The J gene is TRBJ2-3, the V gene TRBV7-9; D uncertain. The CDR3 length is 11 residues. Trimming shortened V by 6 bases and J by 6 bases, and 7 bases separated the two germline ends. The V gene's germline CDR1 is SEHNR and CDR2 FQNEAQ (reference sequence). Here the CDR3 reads CASSYADTQYF. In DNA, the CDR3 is TGTGCCAGCAGTTATGCGGATACGCAGTATTTT.

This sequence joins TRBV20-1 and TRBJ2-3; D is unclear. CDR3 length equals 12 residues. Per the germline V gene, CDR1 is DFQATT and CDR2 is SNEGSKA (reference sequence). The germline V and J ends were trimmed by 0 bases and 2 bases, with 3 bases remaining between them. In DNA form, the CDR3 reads TGCAGTGCTAGAGATGCCACAGATACGCAGTATTTT. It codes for CSARDATDTQYF.

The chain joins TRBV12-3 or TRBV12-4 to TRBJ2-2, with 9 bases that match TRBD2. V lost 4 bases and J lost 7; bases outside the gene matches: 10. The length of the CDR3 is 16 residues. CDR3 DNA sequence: TGTGCCAGCAGTTGGGTCATCGGCGGGAGGGACGGGGAGCTGTTTTTT. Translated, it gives CASSWVIGGRDGELFF.

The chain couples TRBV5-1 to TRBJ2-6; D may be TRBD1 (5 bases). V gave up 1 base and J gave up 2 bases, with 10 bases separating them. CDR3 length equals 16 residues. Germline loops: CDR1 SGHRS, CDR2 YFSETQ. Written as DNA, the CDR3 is TGCGCCAGCAGCTTGTCAAGGACAACTGGGGCCAACGTCCTGACTTTC. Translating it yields CASSLSRTTGANVLTF.

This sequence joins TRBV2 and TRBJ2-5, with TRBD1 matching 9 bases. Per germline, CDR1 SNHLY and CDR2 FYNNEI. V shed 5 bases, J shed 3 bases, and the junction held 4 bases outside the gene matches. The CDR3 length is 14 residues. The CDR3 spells CASSFDRGKETQYF. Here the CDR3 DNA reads TGTGCCAGCAGTTTCGACAGGGGGAAAGAGACCCAGTACTTC.